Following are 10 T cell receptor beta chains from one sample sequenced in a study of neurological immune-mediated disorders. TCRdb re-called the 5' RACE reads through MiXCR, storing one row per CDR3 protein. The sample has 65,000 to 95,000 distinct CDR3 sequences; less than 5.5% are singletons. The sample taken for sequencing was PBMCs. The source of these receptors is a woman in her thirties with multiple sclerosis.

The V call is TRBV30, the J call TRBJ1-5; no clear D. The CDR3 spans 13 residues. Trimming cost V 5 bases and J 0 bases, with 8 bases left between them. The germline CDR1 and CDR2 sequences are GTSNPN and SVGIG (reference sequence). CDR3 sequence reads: CAWGGDSNQPQHF. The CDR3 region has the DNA TGTGCCTGGGGAGGAGATAGCAATCAGCCCCAGCATTTT.

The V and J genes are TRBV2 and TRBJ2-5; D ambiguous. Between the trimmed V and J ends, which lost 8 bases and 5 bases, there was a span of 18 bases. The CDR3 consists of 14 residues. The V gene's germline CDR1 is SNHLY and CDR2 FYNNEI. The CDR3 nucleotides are TGTGCCAGCTCAAACGAAGAGGCCTCGGAGACCCAGTACTTC. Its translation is CASSNEEASETQYF.

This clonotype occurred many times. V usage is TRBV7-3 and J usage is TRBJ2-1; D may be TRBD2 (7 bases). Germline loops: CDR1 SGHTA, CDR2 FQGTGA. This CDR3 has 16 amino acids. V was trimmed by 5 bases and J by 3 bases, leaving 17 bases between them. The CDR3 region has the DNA TGTGCCAGCAGCACACAGGCGGGGGCTAACTACAATGAGCAGTTCTTC. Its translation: CASSTQAGANYNEQFF. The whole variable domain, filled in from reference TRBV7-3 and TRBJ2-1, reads GAGVSQTPSNKVTEKGKYVELRCDPISGHTALYWYRQSLGQGPEFLIYFQGTGAADDSGLPNDRFFAVRPEGSVSTLKIQRTERGDSAVYLCASSTQAGANYNEQFFGPGTRLTVL.

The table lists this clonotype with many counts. The CDR3: CASSLYNRVDSNTGELFF. CDR3 bases: TGTGCCAGCAGTTTATATAACAGGGTTGATTCGAACACCGGGGAGCTGTTTTTT. V and J are TRBV27 and TRBJ2-2; tentatively, D is TRBD1 (6 bases). CDR3 length: 18 residues. The V gene's germline CDR1 is MNHEY and CDR2 SMNVEV (reference sequence). V lost 1 base and J lost 0, with 15 bases in between.

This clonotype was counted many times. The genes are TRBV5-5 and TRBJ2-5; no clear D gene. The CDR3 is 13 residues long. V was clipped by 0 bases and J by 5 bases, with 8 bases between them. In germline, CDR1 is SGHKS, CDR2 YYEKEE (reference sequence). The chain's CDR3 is CASSLVTAETQYF. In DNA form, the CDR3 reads TGTGCCAGCAGCTTGGTAACGGCGGAGACCCAGTACTTC.

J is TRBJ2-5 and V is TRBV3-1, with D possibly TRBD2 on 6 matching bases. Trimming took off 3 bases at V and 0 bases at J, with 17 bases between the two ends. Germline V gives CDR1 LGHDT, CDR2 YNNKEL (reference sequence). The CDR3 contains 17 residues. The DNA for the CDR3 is TGTGCCAGCAGCCAGTTCAGGCGGACTACGTACCAAGAGACCCAGTACTTC. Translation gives CASSQFRRTTYQETQYF.

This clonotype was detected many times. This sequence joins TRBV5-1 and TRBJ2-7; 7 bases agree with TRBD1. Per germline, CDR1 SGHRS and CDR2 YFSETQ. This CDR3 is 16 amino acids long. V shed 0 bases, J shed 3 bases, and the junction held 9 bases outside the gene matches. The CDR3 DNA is TGCGCCAGCAGCTTGGCCGGGGACAGCCCATACTACGAGCAGTACGTC. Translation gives CASSLAGDSPYYEQYV.

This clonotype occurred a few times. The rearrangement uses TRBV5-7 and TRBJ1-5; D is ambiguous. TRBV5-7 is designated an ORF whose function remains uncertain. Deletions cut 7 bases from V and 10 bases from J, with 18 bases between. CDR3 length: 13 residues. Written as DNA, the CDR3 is TGTGCCAGCGCCTTTTTAGGAACGGAACCCCAGCATTTT. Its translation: CASAFLGTEPQHF.

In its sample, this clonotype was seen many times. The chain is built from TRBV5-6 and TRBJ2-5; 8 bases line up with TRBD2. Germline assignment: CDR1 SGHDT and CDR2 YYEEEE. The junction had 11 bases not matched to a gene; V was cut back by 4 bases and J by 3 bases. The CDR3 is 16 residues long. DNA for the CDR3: TGTGCCAGCAGCGGCCGACTAGCGAGAGTTGAAGAGACCCAGTACTTC. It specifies CASSGRLARVEETQYF.

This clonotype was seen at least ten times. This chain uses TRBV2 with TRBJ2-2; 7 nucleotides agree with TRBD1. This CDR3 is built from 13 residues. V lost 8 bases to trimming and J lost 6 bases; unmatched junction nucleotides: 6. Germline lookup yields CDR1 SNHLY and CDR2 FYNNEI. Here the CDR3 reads CASGTAPPGELFF. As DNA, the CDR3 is TGTGCCAGCGGGACAGCCCCGCCCGGGGAGCTGTTTTTT. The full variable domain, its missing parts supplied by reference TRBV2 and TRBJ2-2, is EPEVTQTPSHQVTQMGQEVILRCVPISNHLYFYWYRQILGQKVEFLVSFYNNEISEKSEIFDDQFSVERPDGSNFTLKIRSTKLEDSAMYFCASGTAPPGELFFGEGSRLTVL.